These 10 T cell receptor beta chains were sequenced from one sample in a study of shared clonotypes between healthy human individuals. The data were produced by immunoSEQ multiplex PCR, yet TCRdb's version contains in-frame clones alone and is incomplete. The sample has some 2,000,000 clones; about 94% are singletons. Sequencing was performed on naive CD4+ T cells sorted from blood. Indicated subset: CD45RA+ positively selected. These receptors came from a man aged 18 to 29 in good health.

The chain joins TRBV6-1 to TRBJ2-3; the D is unclear. Germline CDR1 is MNHNS and CDR2 is SASEGT. The CDR3 consists of 16 residues. V lost 8 bases and J 0 bases, leaving 18 bases between the germline ends. This chain's CDR3 is CASGEVAVTSTDTQYF. The CDR3 region has the DNA TGTGCCAGCGGAGAAGTAGCTGTTACTAGCACAGATACGCAGTATTTT.

The CDR3 sequence: CAWSLRANTEAFF. CDR3 sequence (DNA): TGTGCCTGGAGTTTGAGGGCGAACACTGAAGCTTTCTTT. This chain connects TRBV30 to TRBJ1-1, with D hard to call. Deletions cut 2 bases from V and 1 base from J, with 8 bases between. This CDR3 is 13 amino acids long. CDR1 and CDR2 from the germline V gene are GTSNPN and SVGIG (reference sequence).

The chain joins TRBV4-1 to TRBJ2-7; D ambiguous. The CDR3 is 15 residues long. Germline loops: CDR1 MGHRA, CDR2 YSYEKL. Trimming took 0 bases from V and 7 from J, leaving 16 bases between them. CDR3 region: CASSQDKSTFGEQYF. CDR3 nucleotides: TGCGCCAGCAGCCAAGATAAATCGACCTTCGGGGAGCAGTACTTC.

This chain joins TRBV29-1 and TRBJ2-3; D unclear. The ends were cut back, 1 base at V and 7 bases at J, with 15 bases in the middle. CDR3 length equals 14 residues. Germline V lookup: CDR1 SQVTM, CDR2 ANQGSEA. CDR3 loop: CSVEAPTDRYTQYF. The CDR3 DNA reads TGCAGCGTTGAAGCTCCAACCGATCGTTATACGCAGTATTTT.

Turning to this clone: Different DNA sequences within this sample yield the same CDR3. The chain couples TRBV18 to TRBJ2-7, with TRBD2 matching 9 bases. The CDR3 totals 15 residues. Germline V CDR1 and CDR2: KGHSH, LQKENI. V shed 1 base, J shed 1 base, and the junction held 2 bases outside the gene matches. The CDR3 is CASSPLAGASYEQYF. The CDR3 bases are TGTGCCAGCTCACCACTAGCGGGGGCTTCCTACGAGCAGTACTTC.

The chain joins TRBV23-1 to TRBJ2-6; D gene ambiguous. TRBV23-1 is filed as an ORF, its function uncertain. Trimming stripped 3 bases from V and 0 bases from J, with 6 bases between. The CDR3 consists of 15 residues. The chain's CDR3 is CASSHQNSGANVLTF. For the CDR3, the DNA is TGCGCCAGCAGTCATCAAAACTCTGGGGCCAACGTCCTGACTTTC.

This clone has just a few counts. The sample has other DNA sequences that encode this CDR3 too. The gene calls are TRBV5-1 and TRBJ1-3; D might be TRBD1 (5 bases). The CDR3 covers 14 residues. The germline gives CDR1 SGHRS, CDR2 YFSETQ. V dropped 4 bases and J dropped 0 bases, with 8 bases sitting between them. The CDR3 is CASSPGGSGNTIYF. CDR3 nucleotide sequence: TGCGCCAGCAGCCCCGGGGGCTCTGGAAACACCATATATTTT.

The rearrangement uses TRBV27 and TRBJ2-7, with 7 bases matching TRBD1. The CDR3 is 14 residues long. Unmatched junction bases numbered 6, after V lost 2 bases and J lost 5 bases. Germline V gene data show CDR1 as MNHEY and CDR2 as SMNVEV (reference sequence). CDR3 amino acids: CASSLGQVIHEQYF. The CDR3 bases are TGTGCCAGCAGTTTAGGACAGGTTATCCACGAGCAGTACTTC.

The chain uses TRBV5-5 and TRBJ1-5; 7 bases align to TRBD1. V lost 4 bases to trimming and J lost 2 bases; unmatched junction nucleotides: 6. This CDR3 region has 15 residues. Looked up from germline, CDR1 is SGHKS and CDR2 is YYEKEE (reference sequence). CDR3 residues: CASSQQGQGNQPQHF. The CDR3 bases are TGTGCCAGCAGCCAACAGGGGCAGGGCAATCAGCCCCAGCATTTT.

V and J are TRBV9 and TRBJ1-6; possible D gene TRBD1, 5 bases. Between the trimmed V and J ends, which lost 4 bases and 6 bases, there was a span of 14 bases. In germline, CDR1 is SGDLS, CDR2 YYNGEE. This CDR3 has 15 residues. The DNA for the CDR3 is TGTGCCAGCAGCCCCTCCGGGGGGACTAATTCACCCCTCCACTTT. Its protein product is CASSPSGGTNSPLHF.